A single sample gave rise to the 5 T cell receptor beta chains below, sequenced in a study of human T cells and chemical hapten exposure. Time point in this sample: patch test 3, about 24 weeks after DPC sensitization. Treatment in this sample: therapeutic diphenylcyclopropenone sensitization with weekly scalp DPC. Each CDR3 protein gets one entry after TCRdb re-called the RACE reads with MiXCR. Counted here are about 110,000 distinct CDR3 sequences, roughly a third occurring once; the ten biggest clones make up roughly 2.6%. The source material was whole blood, sampled in connection with sensitization to the hapten diphenylcyclopropenone (DPC). These receptors were collected from a middle-aged man with alopecia areata. Some clones in this sample may be carry-over from other donors' samples.

CDR3 loop: CASSSRTDYEQYF. In DNA, the CDR3 is TGCGCCAGCAGCTCCCGGACTGACTACGAGCAGTACTTC. The chain employs TRBV5-1 and TRBJ2-7, with a tentative D call TRBD2 (5 bases). Trimming cost V 3 bases and J 3 bases, with 10 bases left between them. Germline-derived CDR1 and CDR2 are SGHRS and YFSETQ. The CDR3 contains 13 residues.

The chain employs TRBV28 and TRBJ2-7; 11 positions match TRBD2. This CDR3 is built from 17 residues. Unmatched junction bases numbered 12, after V lost 5 bases and J lost 3 bases. Per the germline V gene, CDR1 is MDHEN and CDR2 is SYDVKM. CDR3 protein: CASSGIEPSGRNYEQYV. The CDR3 DNA follows: TGTGCCAGCAGTGGAATCGAGCCTAGCGGGAGGAACTACGAGCAGTACGTC.

The V call is TRBV28, the J call TRBJ1-6; no clear D gene. The CDR3 has 15 amino acids. Deletions cut 4 bases from V and 3 bases from J, with 10 bases between. From germline, CDR1 is MDHEN and CDR2 SYDVKM. DNA of the CDR3: TGTGCCAGCAGTTCTGGCGAGCTCTATAATTCACCCCTCCACTTT. Protein: CASSSGELYNSPLHF.

In its sample, this clonotype was seen a few times. V is TRBV7-9 and J is TRBJ2-3; 10 bases align to TRBD2. After removal of 3 bases from V and 1 base from J, the junction contained 4 bases not matched to a gene. Germline CDR1 is SEHNR and CDR2 is FQNEAQ (reference sequence). This CDR3 region has 16 residues. The CDR3 region has the DNA TGTGCCAGCAGCTTCTACGGACTAGCGGGCACAGATACGCAGTATTTT. Amino acid sequence: CASSFYGLAGTDTQYF.

The genes are TRBV6-2 or TRBV6-3 and TRBJ2-5; 8 bases map to TRBD1. The CDR3 is 15 residues long. Germline CDR1 MNHEY, CDR2 SVGEGT. Germline trimming cut 2 bases from V and 5 bases from J; bases unmatched to any gene: 7. In DNA form, the CDR3 reads TGTGCCAGCAGTTACAGAGGACAGGGTCCGGAGACCCAGTACTTC. It codes for CASSYRGQGPETQYF.